This TCR beta chain was captured in a study of CD8 T cells in Susac syndrome. The T cells that were sequenced for TCR beta were CD8+ and CD4+ cells from blood. Relapsing-remitting disease, either stable or active, was present in the multiple sclerosis controls, who were treatment-naive patients. TEMRA cells were FACS-enriched, unlike CD8+ and CD4+ T cells, which were negatively isolated. Concerning this clonotype: One junction end disagrees with the germline gene, perhaps due to a read error.

The RNA input was about 0.5 to 1 ug, and it was reverse transcribed with random hexamers. Amplification of the TCR beta CDR3 was carried out by immunoSEQ multiplex PCR, which spanned a total of 54 Vbeta and 13 Jbeta segments. TCRdb re-analysed the immunoSEQ multiplex PCR reads in MiXCR, keeping a single row per CDR3 protein. Of 150,000 to 200,000 distinct CDR3 sequences listed, approximately 93% are singletons. Per the germline V gene, CDR1 is LGHDT and CDR2 is YNNKEL (reference sequence). CDR3 length equals 12 residues. The sequenced sample was CD4+ T cells from PBMCs. The rearrangement uses TRBV3-1 and TRBJ2-1; perhaps TRBD1 as D (6 bases). The origin of this receptor is a human donor with multiple sclerosis. Here the CDR3 DNA reads TGTGCCAGCAGCCAAGGAGATATAGGGGGAAGCTTC. This sequence encodes CASSQGDIGGSF.